The 2 T cell receptor beta chains in this list originate from one sample, sequenced in a study of shared T cell receptors in the human thymus. TCRdb's copy holds only in-frame clones and misses some; the assay was immunoSEQ multiplex PCR. The data hold 700,000 or so clones, with approximately 85% observed a single time. Separately, the same data were catalogued under a study of human thymus T cells.

Material: thymocytes. Source of these receptors: a girl under two years old with a congenital heart defect.

V usage is TRBV14 and J usage is TRBJ2-7; 10 bases align to TRBD1. The CDR3 has 16 amino acids. V shed 1 base, J shed 1 base, and the junction held 4 bases outside the gene matches. The germline V gene encodes CDR1 SGHDN and CDR2 FVKESK. In nucleotides, the CDR3 is TGTGCCAGCAGCCAAGTAGACAGGGGGCATTCCTACGAGCAGTACTTC. Encoded protein: CASSQVDRGHSYEQYF.

V usage is TRBV11-2 and J usage is TRBJ1-2; no reliable D call. The CDR3 runs to 15 residues. Germline assignment: CDR1 SGHAT and CDR2 FQNNGV. Trimming left V 3 bases short and J 7 bases short, with 18 bases between. CDR3 DNA: TGTGCCAGCAGCTTTCCGGGTCCCACCATAGGTGGCTACACCTTC. Translating it yields CASSFPGPTIGGYTF. The full variable domain, rest sourced from reference TRBV11-2 and TRBJ1-2, is EAGVAQSPRYKIIEKRQSVAFWCNPISGHATLYWYQQILGQGPKLLIQFQNNGVVDDSQLPKDRFSAERLKGVDSTLKIQPAKLEDSAVYLCASSFPGPTIGGYTFGSGTRLTVV.